Listed here are 6 T cell receptor beta chains from one sample, sequenced in a study of graft-versus-host responses after intestinal transplantation. Graft tissue was processed to release intraepithelial and lamina propria lymphocytes. Produced via immunoSEQ multiplex PCR; TCRdb's table is partial and in-frame only. Counted here are 40,000 or so clones, 87% occurring once; the ten biggest clones make up more than 15%. The sequenced sample was ileum tissue, obtained 200 to 210 days after intestinal transplant. These receptors were taken from a human patient who received an intestinal transplant, so some T cells may come from the graft donor.

The V and J genes are TRBV28 and TRBJ1-2; D call uncertain. Trimming took 3 bases from V and 3 from J, leaving 8 bases between them. CDR1 is MDHEN, CDR2 SYDVKM, per germline. CDR3 length: 13 residues. CDR3 nucleotides: TGTGCCAGCAGTTTGGAAGATTACTATGGCTACACCTTC. This codes for CASSLEDYYGYTF.

The chain joins TRBV19 to TRBJ1-1; D gene unclear. The V end was cut by 10 bases, the J end by 3 bases, with 21 bases between. From germline, CDR1 is LNHDA and CDR2 SQIVND (reference sequence). The CDR3 runs 15 residues. The CDR3: CATRPPSLDYTEAFF. CDR3 bases: TGTGCCACGCGGCCACCCAGTCTTGACTACACTGAAGCTTTCTTT.

The chain employs TRBV2 and TRBJ2-7, with TRBD1 as a possible D gene (6 bases). V dropped 3 bases and J dropped 4 bases, with 19 bases sitting between them. Germline CDR1 reads SNHLY; CDR2 reads FYNNEI. The CDR3 contains 16 residues. CDR3 bases: TGTGCCAGCAGTGATCAGGGGTTGGGGCCCGCATACGAGCAGTACTTC. Translation: CASSDQGLGPAYEQYF.

The rearrangement links TRBV5-1 to TRBJ1-1, with TRBD1 matching over 9 bases. This CDR3 is built from 14 residues. V lost 3 bases, J lost 6 bases, and 6 bases stayed unmatched. Germline values: CDR1 SGHRS, CDR2 YFSETQ. The CDR3 DNA reads TGCGCCAGCAGCTGGGGGACAGGGTTCGCTGAAGCTTTCTTT. This sequence encodes CASSWGTGFAEAFF.

The chain's CDR3 is CASSARQGPLQYF. The CDR3 nucleotides are TGTGCCAGCAGCGCCCGACAGGGGCCCTTGCAGTACTTC. The chain recombines TRBV7-2 with TRBJ2-7; TRBD1 matches 8 bases. V dropped 5 bases and J dropped 9; count of bases not matched to a gene: 9. CDR1 and CDR2 from the germline V gene are SGHTA and FQGNSA. The CDR3 is 13 residues long.

The chain is built from TRBV13 and TRBJ2-2; 8 nucleotides align to TRBD2. In germline, CDR1 is PRHDT, CDR2 FYEKMQ (reference sequence). The ends lost 5 bases at V and 4 bases at J; junction bases unmatched: 6. CDR3 length equals 15 residues. CDR3 sequence (DNA): TGTGCCAGCAGCACTACTAGCGGAGCCACCGGGGAGCTGTTTTTT. Translating it yields CASSTTSGATGELFF.